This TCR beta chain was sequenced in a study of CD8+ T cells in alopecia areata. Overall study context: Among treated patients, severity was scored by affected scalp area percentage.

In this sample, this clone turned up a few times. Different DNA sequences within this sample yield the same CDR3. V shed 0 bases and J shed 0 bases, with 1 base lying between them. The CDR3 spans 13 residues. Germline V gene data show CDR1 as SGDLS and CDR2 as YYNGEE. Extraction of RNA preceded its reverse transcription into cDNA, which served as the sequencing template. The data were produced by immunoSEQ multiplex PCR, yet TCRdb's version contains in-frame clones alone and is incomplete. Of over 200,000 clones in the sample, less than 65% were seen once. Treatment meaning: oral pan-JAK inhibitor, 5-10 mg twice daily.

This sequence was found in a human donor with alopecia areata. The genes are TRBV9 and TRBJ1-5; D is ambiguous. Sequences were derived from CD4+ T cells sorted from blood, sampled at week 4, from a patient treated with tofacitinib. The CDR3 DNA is TGTGCCAGCAGCGTAGGTAGCAATCAGCCCCAGCATTTT. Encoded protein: CASSVGSNQPQHF.